Detailed here is one T cell receptor (beta chain). Its antigen is not yet known. No much larger clonotype is one base removed from it; base qualities were not supplied. The method behind the library was 5' RACE. Sequencing instrument: NextSeq 500. In the TCR library protocol, unique molecular identifiers were attached to individual cDNA molecules to correct for PCR bias and sequencing error. Both TCR alpha and beta chains were sequenced, and tight co-correlation was observed between alpha and beta sequence abundances in each sample. On the study's bioinformatics: V gene, J gene and CDR3 annotation of TCR sequences was performed with Decombinator V4. TCRs were defined as expanded if a significant change between any two time points was detected under a Poisson model with p below 0.0001. TCR abundances were normalised to the total number of TCRs sequenced in each sample and reported as counts per million. TRAV1-2 paired with TRAJ12, TRAJ20 or TRAJ33 defined MAIT TCRs, while TRAV10 paired with TRAJ18 defined iNKT TCRs. VDJdb, accessed 1 November 2021, was searched for CMV, EBV and SARS-CoV-2 annotated TCRs, with TCRs annotated for multiple antigens excluded. TCRdb trimmed the raw reads at Q25, called clones with MiXCR and kept productive beta chains. When rows share a CDR3 protein, they turn into one entry using the most common DNA and genes. TCRdb, rather than the study authors, made the V and J calls. The table for this sample lists more than 85,000 distinct CDR3 sequences; approximately 17% of them were counted only once. Approximately 5.1% of the sample lies in the top ten.

At the junction V is shortened by 5 bases and J by 6 bases; bases outside the gene matches: 12. The germline V gene (reference sequence) sets CDR1 to SEHNR and CDR2 to FQNEAQ. The CDR3 numbers 15 residues from cysteine through phenylalanine. Of all the DNA, just the CDR3 is kept, 45 bases in frame from base 1. This was a case-control study nested in a cohort of healthcare workers in London, UK, who had nasopharyngeal swab PCR tests and blood samples taken every week. Healthcare workers were recruited during the week of the UK lockdown, between 23 and 31 March 2020, and followed weekly for up to about 15 weeks. The data were taken from a study of early T cells in non-severe SARS-CoV-2 infection listed by TCRdb under 2021. Looking at the study overall: Bulk RNA from unsorted whole blood was used for TCR sequencing, so alpha and beta chains could not be paired. The full study reports these points: Matching against VDJdb was skewed toward anti-spike CD8 responses, likely underestimated virus-specific expansions, and missed private and CD4 specificities.

The material was whole blood, obtained at baseline. The source of this sequence is an adult who was a healthcare worker with PCR-confirmed SARS-CoV-2 infection or an uninfected control (not recorded which). The chain was built from TRBV7-9 and TRBJ2-7; TRBD1 agrees with 8 junctional bases. The nucleotides read TGTGCCAGCAGCCTATTGCCGACAGGGGCCGGCGAGCAGTACTTC. Its product reads: CASSLLPTGAGEQYF.